The T cell receptor beta chain under discussion was sequenced for a study of blood T cell repertoires in COVID-19 (dated by TCRdb to the early 2020s). About the full investigation: Samples from collaborators originated in the United States, Italy and Spain and spanned both the acute and convalescent phases of COVID-19. Deeply sampled blood TCRbeta repertoires from subjects exposed to, actively infected with, or recovered from COVID-19 were included in the dataset. The repertoires were made available in a free public database intended to serve as a resource for research on the immune response to SARS-CoV-2. Nearly every sample came with metadata listing a de-identified subject ID, COVID-19 status, age in years and sex. HLA class I and class II types, where available, came from metadata supplied by the sample provider rather than from assay-based typing. The samples were drawn from the first 160 participants of the ongoing ImmuneRACE study and from 1,254 subjects provided by 6 global collaborators. The material from the prospective study consisted of cDNA or gDNA derived from T cells, B-cell-depleted T cells, or PBMCs.

TCRbeta CDR3 regions were amplified from genomic DNA by means of the immunoSEQ Assay, a bias-controlled multiplex PCR. In the paper's pipeline: Within the assay, amplification of reference gene primers was used to estimate how many nucleated cells each sample contained. To quantify the absolute abundance of each unique TCRbeta CDR3 rearrangement, sequence reads were collapsed and filtered. For each sample, productive Simpson clonality was calculated as the square root of Simpson's diversity index across productive rearrangements. The clones in this table, taken by TCRdb from immuneACCESS, are in-frame only. Not every clone is retained; where verified, under half of the shortfall comes from an unresolved V gene, and the cause of the rest is unknown. Clonal size and the V and J genes are those of that table, whereas D and trimming came from the DNA. Here the sample has roughly 340,000 clones; 89% occur a single time. The top ten clonotypes cover approximately 3% of the sample.

One collaborating source in Seattle enrolled patients while the patients were actively infected and followed the patients over time throughout the course of disease. Collaborating institutions collected whole blood in K2EDTA tubes following their own protocols. For TCRbeta analysis, collaborators shipped samples as frozen whole blood, isolated PBMCs, or DNA extracted from either of those sample types. Broad study findings and their caveats: The quantity of clinical and demographic metadata differed by source and by participant and was supplied without curation.

In regard to this clone: Its antigen is not yet known. The input lacks base qualities; no much larger clone sits a single base away.

This TCR derives from a woman aged 25 to 39 with COVID-19, enrolled during active disease. The sample consisted of peripheral blood.

The nucleotide sequence is given as TGTGCCAGCAGTCCTCTTGCGGGGGGGACGTACAATGAGCAGTTCTTC. The translation is CASSPLAGGTYNEQFF. Here the chain combines TRBV28 and TRBJ2-1; 9 central nucleotides agree with TRBD2. The germline V gene supplies CDR1 MDHEN and CDR2 SYDVKM. CDR3 length: 16 amino acids, cysteine to phenylalanine. Only the CDR3 DNA is retained, 48 bases long and in frame from the first base. Trimming removed 5 bases from V and 4 bases from J; the gene matches leave 9 bases unexplained.